The next 31 T cell receptor beta chains were all read from a single sample in a study of CD4 T cells in relation to SARS-CoV-2 and coronaviruses. TCRdb's table, derived via immunoSEQ multiplex PCR, lists solely in-frame clones and lacks some. The sample yields approximately 50,000 clones, under 95% seen once. Sequenced material: naive CD4+ T cells from PBMCs. The subset: naive CD4+ T cells isolated by negative enrichment. Receptors were obtained from an adult with COVID-19.

This clone has just one count. J is TRBJ2-7 and V is TRBV29-1, with 7 bases matching TRBD1. The CDR3 loop spans 13 amino acids. V lost 8 bases, J lost 7 bases, and 14 bases stayed unmatched. Germline V gives CDR1 SQVTM, CDR2 ANQGSEA. As DNA, the CDR3 is TGCAGCTGTCAATGGGGACAGCACCTAGAGCAGTACTTC. Protein sequence: CSCQWGQHLEQYF.

The chain combines TRBV7-9 with TRBJ2-4, with TRBD1 matching over 7 bases. Germline lookup yields CDR1 SEHNR and CDR2 FQNEAQ (reference sequence). The CDR3 is made up of 16 amino acids. V dropped 4 bases and J dropped 0; count of bases not matched to a gene: 6. Here the CDR3 DNA reads TGTGCCAGCAGCTCTCGACAGGGATTAGCCAAAAACATTCAGTACTTC. This translates into CASSSRQGLAKNIQYF. Combining the CDR3 with reference TRBV7-9 and TRBJ2-4 gives the whole variable domain DTGVSQNPRHKITKRGQNVTFRCDPISEHNRLYWYRQTLGQGPEFLTYFQNEAQLEKSRLLSDRFSAERPKGSFSTLEIQRTEQGDSAMYLCASSSRQGLAKNIQYFGAGTRLSVL.

This clone occurred once. The chain links TRBV7-2 to TRBJ1-5; D may be TRBD1 (5 bases). In germline, CDR1 is SGHTA, CDR2 FQGNSA. The CDR3 length is 14 residues. V shed 4 bases and J shed 0 bases, with 7 bases lying between them. DNA of the CDR3: TGTGCCAGCAGCTCAGGGTATAGCAATCAGCCCCAGCATTTT. Encoded protein: CASSSGYSNQPQHF.

Comments on this clone: The same CDR3 also results from other DNA sequences found in this sample. This chain joins TRBV3-1 (or the pseudogene TRBV3-2) and TRBJ1-1; D is unresolved. V lost 1 base, J lost 5 bases, and 5 bases lay in between. The germline V gene has CDR1 LGHDT and CDR2 YNNKEL (reference sequence). This CDR3 is built from 12 residues. The CDR3 region has the DNA TGTGCCAGCAGCCAAGGGTCTACTGAAGCTTTCTTT. Translation: CASSQGSTEAFF.

CDR3 amino acids: CASSERRGGELFF. In DNA, the CDR3 is TGTGCCAGCAGCGAGCGTAGGGGCGGGGAGCTGTTTTTT. The chain couples TRBV13 to TRBJ2-2; TRBD1 might be the D (5 bases). This CDR3 contains 13 residues. V lost 5 bases and J 7 bases, leaving 11 bases between the germline ends. The germline V gene has CDR1 PRHDT and CDR2 FYEKMQ (reference sequence).

A single count supports this clone. The J gene is TRBJ1-2, the V gene TRBV5-1; TRBD1 might be the D (6 bases). Trimming took off 5 bases at V and 2 bases at J, with 10 bases between the two ends. Germline-derived CDR1 and CDR2 are SGHRS and YFSETQ. The CDR3 extends over 13 amino acids. The CDR3 loop reads CASSWTENYGYTF. The CDR3 DNA is TGCGCCAGCAGTTGGACAGAGAACTATGGCTACACCTTC.

This clone was observed a handful of times. The genes are TRBV5-1 and TRBJ2-2, with TRBD2 as a possible D gene (5 bases). This CDR3 comprises 14 residues. Germline V CDR1 and CDR2: SGHRS, YFSETQ. V dropped 2 bases and J dropped 6 bases, with 11 bases sitting between them. The CDR3 coding sequence is TGCGCCAGCAGCTTAGAAGGAGGAGCCGGGGAGCTGTTTTTT. Residues: CASSLEGGAGELFF.

V and J are TRBV7-9 and TRBJ2-3, with D unclear. Between the trimmed V and J ends, which lost 8 bases and 6 bases, there was a span of 6 bases. CDR1 SEHNR and CDR2 FQNEAQ come from the germline V gene (reference sequence). The CDR3 consists of 10 residues. In DNA, the CDR3 is TGTGCCAGCGAGACTGATACGCAGTATTTT. This encodes CASETDTQYF.

This clone appeared a few times. The chain uses TRBV27 and TRBJ1-6; tentatively, D is TRBD1 (5 bases). The germline V gene has CDR1 MNHEY and CDR2 SMNVEV (reference sequence). The CDR3 loop spans 17 amino acids. V lost 5 bases, J lost 0 bases, and 14 bases lay in between. The DNA for the CDR3 is TGTGCCAGCAGTCCACGGACACCGAGCTCCTATAATTCACCCCTCCACTTT. This codes for CASSPRTPSSYNSPLHF.

The rearrangement links TRBV2 to TRBJ1-1; tentatively, D is TRBD1 (5 bases). V lost 8 bases to trimming and J lost 1 base, with 11 bases between them. In germline, CDR1 is SNHLY, CDR2 FYNNEI. The length of the CDR3 is 13 residues. The chain's CDR3 is CASCWGENTEAFF. In DNA form, the CDR3 reads TGTGCCAGCTGCTGGGGGGAGAACACTGAAGCTTTCTTT.

The chain carries TRBV6-4 and TRBJ1-4; no clear D gene. Trimming shortened V by 5 bases and J by 0 bases, and 10 bases separated the two germline ends. This CDR3 has 15 residues. Germline-derived CDR1 and CDR2 are MRHNA and SNTAGT. The CDR3 sequence is CASSLDGSTNEKLFF. In nucleotides, the CDR3 is TGTGCCAGCAGTCTGGACGGCTCAACTAATGAAAAACTGTTTTTT.

The genes are TRBV6-5 and TRBJ2-5, with D perhaps TRBD1 (6 bases). Trimming left V 8 bases short and J 7 bases short, with 17 bases between. This CDR3 comprises 13 residues. Germline CDR1 and CDR2: MNHEY and SVGAGI. In DNA form, the CDR3 reads TGTGCCAGCCGAGGACAGCAACGACCGACCCAGTACTTC. This encodes CASRGQQRPTQYF.

V usage is TRBV10-3 and J usage is TRBJ2-3; D perhaps matches TRBD1 (6 bases). The CDR3 is 15 residues long. V was clipped by 4 bases and J by 1 base, with 12 bases between them. Germline loops: CDR1 ENHRY, CDR2 SYGVKD. CDR3 DNA: TGTGCCATCAGTGGGGGGCCCGCCGGCACAGATACGCAGTATTTT. This gives the protein CAISGGPAGTDTQYF.

This chain connects TRBV6-2 or TRBV6-3 to TRBJ2-3, with 7 positions matching TRBD2. Germline V gives CDR1 MNHEY, CDR2 SVGEGT. The CDR3 sequence is 17 residues long. Trimming took 0 bases from V and 2 from J; bases not matched to a gene: 8. CDR3 sequence: CASSYSISSGPTDTQYF. For the CDR3, the DNA is TGTGCCAGCAGTTACTCGATTTCTAGCGGACCCACAGATACGCAGTATTTT.

The gene calls are TRBV19 and TRBJ2-1; 15 nucleotides agree with TRBD2. The V gene end was trimmed by 0 bases and the J gene end by 8 bases; junction bases not matched to a gene: 11. This CDR3 is 19 amino acids long. The germline V gene encodes CDR1 LNHDA and CDR2 SQIVND (reference sequence). The CDR3 DNA sequence: TGTGCCAGTAGTATAGAACTTTTCGGGACTAGCGGGAGGAGGCATGAGCAGTTCTTC. This sequence encodes CASSIELFGTSGRRHEQFF.

J is TRBJ1-1 and V is TRBV5-1; TRBD1 might be the D (5 bases). The CDR3 is made up of 11 amino acids. Germline CDR1 reads SGHRS; CDR2 reads YFSETQ. Trimming removed 1 base from V and 7 bases from J, with 5 bases in between. The CDR3 region has the DNA TGCGCCAGCAGCTTGACAGGTGAAGCTTTCTTT. It encodes CASSLTGEAFF.

This chain joins TRBV10-3 and TRBJ2-1; TRBD2 matches 7 bases. After removal of 6 bases from V and 7 bases from J, the junction contained 15 bases not matched to a gene. CDR3 length: 16 amino acids. Germline V lookup: CDR1 ENHRY, CDR2 SYGVKD. Here the CDR3 reads CAISFSQAGFRNEQFF. As DNA, the CDR3 is TGTGCCATCAGCTTTTCCCAAGCGGGATTCAGGAATGAGCAGTTCTTC.

The chain carries TRBV4-2 and TRBJ2-7, with TRBD2 identical over 10 bases. Germline CDR1 and CDR2: LGHNA and YNFKEQ. This CDR3 is 16 amino acids long. V gave up 3 bases and J gave up 1 base; unmatched junction bases: 6. CDR3 loop: CASSQPGTSDSYEQYF. CDR3 bases: TGTGCCAGCAGCCAGCCCGGGACTAGCGATTCCTACGAGCAGTACTTC.

The chain employs TRBV5-1 and TRBJ2-7, with unresolved D. The germline CDR1 and CDR2 sequences are SGHRS and YFSETQ. Trimming pared 0 bases from V and 0 bases from J, leaving 10 bases between. The CDR3 is 15 residues long. DNA of the CDR3: TGCGCCAGCAGCTTGGAGCCGGTGAGCTCCTACGAGCAGTACTTC. This sequence encodes CASSLEPVSSYEQYF.

The rearrangement joins TRBV14 to TRBJ2-3, with D possibly TRBD2 on 7 matching bases. Trimming shortened V by 4 bases and J by 3 bases, and 14 bases separated the two germline ends. The V gene's germline CDR1 is SGHDN and CDR2 FVKESK. The CDR3 runs to 15 residues. CDR3: CASSRSGGATDTQYF. Here the CDR3 DNA reads TGTGCCAGCAGCCGATCGGGGGGCGCAACAGATACGCAGTATTTT.

The chain uses TRBV9 and TRBJ2-1; 9 bases agree with TRBD2. The CDR3 consists of 15 residues. J gave up 5 bases and V 2 bases, and 5 bases lay outside the gene matches. Germline assignment: CDR1 SGDLS and CDR2 YYNGEE. For the CDR3, the DNA is TGTGCCAGCAGCGTCGGCGGGAGGGCCCACAATGAGCAGTTCTTC. Protein: CASSVGGRAHNEQFF.

The CDR3 nucleotides read TGTGCCAGCTCACCACAGGGAGGTAGCAATCAGCCCCAGCATTTT. Amino acids: CASSPQGGSNQPQHF. The rearrangement uses TRBV18 and TRBJ1-5; no firm D call. The CDR3 consists of 15 residues. Trimming took off 1 base at V and 0 bases at J, with 7 bases between the two ends. Germline loops: CDR1 KGHSH, CDR2 LQKENI.

The rearrangement uses TRBV4-1 and TRBJ1-4, with D maybe TRBD1 (5 bases). The V gene lost 1 base and the J gene lost 7 bases, with 10 bases spanning the gap. Germline assignment: CDR1 MGHRA and CDR2 YSYEKL. The CDR3 spans 14 residues. Written as DNA, the CDR3 is TGCGCCAGCAGCCAAGTAGGGGTGTCTGAAAAACTGTTTTTT. It specifies CASSQVGVSEKLFF.

The chain carries TRBV9 and TRBJ2-3; no clear D. The V gene lost 4 bases and the J gene lost 0 bases, with 6 bases spanning the gap. The CDR3 totals 13 residues. Germline-derived CDR1 and CDR2 are SGDLS and YYNGEE. The CDR3 bases are TGTGCCAGCAGCCCGTTTAGCACAGATACGCAGTATTTT. Residues: CASSPFSTDTQYF.

The chain links TRBV4-1 to TRBJ2-5; TRBD2 aligns across 7 bases. The CDR3 covers 16 residues. The germline V gene has CDR1 MGHRA and CDR2 YSYEKL. Trimming at V came to 2 bases and at J to 2 bases, leaving 8 bases not matched to a gene. CDR3 nucleotide sequence: TGCGCCAGCAGCCAACATAATGGGGGGGGGCAAGAGACCCAGTACTTC. Protein: CASSQHNGGGQETQYF.

The chain has TRBV12-3 or TRBV12-4 and TRBJ2-7; D call uncertain. Trimming removed 2 bases at V and 5 bases at J, with 7 bases between. The CDR3 loop spans 12 amino acids. CDR3 nucleotides: TGTGCCAGCAGTTTACTGGAGAACGAGCAGTACTTC. It encodes CASSLLENEQYF.

This chain links TRBV5-1 with TRBJ1-1; D is perhaps TRBD1 (5 bases). CDR3 length equals 14 residues. Trimming pared 0 bases from V and 1 base from J, leaving 7 bases between. CDR1 is SGHRS, CDR2 YFSETQ, per germline. The chain's CDR3 is CASSLEGRNTEAFF. Written as DNA, the CDR3 is TGCGCCAGCAGCTTGGAGGGGCGGAACACTGAAGCTTTCTTT.

This clone was seen once. This chain links TRBV3-1 (or the pseudogene TRBV3-2) with TRBJ1-1; unclear D gene. This CDR3 contains 15 residues. Germline values: CDR1 LGHDT, CDR2 YNNKEL (reference sequence). Trimming took off 0 bases at V and 6 bases at J, with 14 bases between the two ends. The CDR3 here is CASSQDALGSAEAFF. As DNA, the CDR3 is TGTGCCAGCAGCCAAGATGCCTTGGGATCAGCTGAAGCTTTCTTT.

On this clone: This sample also contains other DNA sequences that code for the same CDR3. The chain uses TRBV19 and TRBJ2-3; the D is unclear. CDR3 length: 13 amino acids. Germline CDR1 LNHDA, CDR2 SQIVND (reference sequence). V was shortened by 4 bases and J by 4 bases, with 9 bases between the two germline ends. The CDR3 protein is CASSSGIADTQYF. The CDR3 DNA follows: TGTGCCAGTAGTAGTGGGATAGCAGATACGCAGTATTTT.

V gene TRBV7-2 combines with J gene TRBJ2-1, with TRBD2 identical over 7 bases. V lost 6 bases, J lost 4 bases, and 15 bases stayed unmatched. The CDR3 extends over 17 amino acids. Germline lookup yields CDR1 SGHTA and CDR2 FQGNSA. CDR3 loop: CASRRSPGPGGYNEQFF. The CDR3 DNA reads TGTGCCAGCAGACGCAGTCCGGGACCCGGGGGGTACAATGAGCAGTTCTTC.

The J gene is TRBJ2-3, the V gene TRBV6-1; no reliable D call. V was cut by 0 bases and J by 3 bases, with 7 bases left in between. Germline V gene sequence: CDR1 MNHNS, CDR2 SASEGT. The CDR3 contains 14 residues. In DNA form, the CDR3 reads TGTGCCAGCAGTGAAGCTGGGGATACAGATACGCAGTATTTT. Protein sequence: CASSEAGDTDTQYF.